These T cell receptor beta chains were read from a single sample in a study of shared clonotypes between healthy human individuals. Generated by immunoSEQ multiplex PCR, the TCRdb table keeps only in-frame clones and is missing some. Of some 1.1 million clones in the sample, roughly 80% are singletons; the top ten hold approximately 0.95%. The source material was memory CD4+ T cells from PBMCs. Receptors were obtained from a man younger than 35 in good health. Some clones in this sample may be carry-over from other donors' samples. The CDR3 runs from the conserved cysteine through the conserved F or W. D genes are given only for firm matches. Where a row states a size, it is once, few, many or the class of an expanded clone; other rows omit it.

.	.	TRBV29-1	TRBJ2-3	CSVDSGGTDTQYF	TGCAGCGTTGACAGTGGGGGCACAGATACGCAGTATTTT
.	.	TRBV14	TRBJ2-1	CASSFRQNSYNEQFF	TGTGCCAGCAGCTTCCGACAGAACTCCTACAATGAGCAGTTCTTC
.	.	TRBV11-2	TRBJ1-5	CASSLLSNQPQHF	TGTGCCAGCAGCTTACTTAGCAATCAGCCCCAGCATTTT
.	.	TRBV9	TRBJ2-2	CASSVTGHPNTGELFF	TGTGCCAGCAGCGTGACGGGGCATCCGAACACCGGGGAGCTGTTTTTT
.	.	TRBV30	TRBJ2-3	CAYKVVTQYF	TGTGCCTACAAGGTAGTTACGCAGTATTTT
.	.	TRBV28	TRBJ1-3	CASSLSGNTIYF	TGTGCCAGCAGTCTCTCTGGAAACACCATATATTTT
.	.	TRBV7-9	TRBJ2-7	CASSRWITTGSYEQYF	TGTGCCAGCAGCCGATGGATTACTACAGGCTCCTACGAGCAGTACTTC
TRBD2	.	TRBV11-1	TRBJ2-2	CASRMLGTSGNTGELFF	TGTGCCAGCAGAATGTTAGGGACTAGCGGGAACACCGGGGAGCTGTTTTTT
.	.	TRBV29-1	TRBJ2-5	CSVVGGSQTQYF	TGCAGCGTGGTGGGGGGAAGCCAGACCCAGTACTTC
.	.	TRBV29-1	TRBJ2-3	CSATRGGADTQYF	TGCAGCGCTACTAGGGGGGGGGCAGATACGCAGTATTTT
.	once	TRBV5-1	TRBJ2-1	CASSLGGGSYNEQFF	TGCGCCAGCAGCTTGGGGGGAGGCTCCTACAATGAGCAGTTCTTC
.	.	TRBV14	TRBJ1-3	CASSQAMGVGNTIYF	TGTGCCAGCAGCCAAGCAATGGGGGTCGGAAACACCATATATTTT
.	few	TRBV4-3	TRBJ1-6	CASSQDRADSPLHF	TGCGCCAGCAGCCAAGATCGGGCCGATTCACCCCTCCACTTT
.	many	TRBV6-1	TRBJ1-3	CASSERGELSGNTIYF	TGTGCCAGCAGTGAAAGGGGCGAACTCTCTGGAAACACCATATATTTT
.	few	TRBV14	TRBJ1-2	CASSQGQNYGYTF	TGTGCCAGCAGCCAAGGCCAGAACTATGGCTACACCTTC
.	.	TRBV6-1	TRBJ1-5	CASSGYQGQVQPQHF	TGTGCCAGCAGTGGTTATCAGGGTCAGGTTCAGCCCCAGCATTTT
TRBD2	.	TRBV7-2	TRBJ2-7	CASTLAGGRYEQYF	TGTGCCAGCACCTTAGCGGGAGGAAGGTACGAGCAGTACTTC
TRBD2	.	TRBV7-3	TRBJ2-1	CASSLMGLAGDNEQFF	TGTGCCAGCAGCTTAATGGGACTAGCGGGAGACAATGAGCAGTTCTTC
.	.	TRBV5-6	TRBJ2-7	CASSLELGMAYEQYF	TGTGCCAGCAGCTTGGAGCTTGGCATGGCCTACGAGCAGTACTTC
.	.	TRBV5-8	TRBJ1-4	CASSSLRGAATNEKLFF	TGTGCCAGCAGCTCCCTGAGGGGGGCAGCAACTAATGAAAAACTGTTTTTT
.	.	TRBV14	TRBJ2-2	CASSYLRGGELFF	TGTGCCAGCAGCTACCTCCGGGGGGGGGAGCTGTTTTTT
.	once	TRBV28	TRBJ1-3	CASIVSGAGNTIYF	TGTGCCAGCATCGTCTCAGGGGCTGGAAACACCATATATTTT
TRBD1	.	TRBV6-1	TRBJ1-5	CASSENRGRGQPQHF	TGTGCCAGCAGTGAAAACAGGGGGCGAGGGCAGCCCCAGCATTTT
.	.	TRBV6-5	TRBJ2-1	CASSYLDAGDEQFF	TGTGCCAGCAGTTATTTGGATGCTGGCGATGAGCAGTTCTTC
TRBD1	.	TRBV5-8	TRBJ2-3	CASGDRITDTQYF	TGTGCCAGCGGGGACAGGATCACAGATACGCAGTATTTT
TRBD1	.	TRBV28	TRBJ2-7	CASASGQDYEQYF	TGTGCCAGCGCCTCGGGACAGGACTACGAGCAGTACTTC
.	.	TRBV29-1	TRBJ2-5	CSVLEGGETQYF	TGCAGCGTTCTGGAGGGCGGAGAGACCCAGTACTTC
.	.	TRBV7-3	TRBJ2-5	CASSTRVRETQYF	TGTGCCAGCAGCACCAGGGTGAGGGAGACCCAGTACTTC
.	.	TRBV30	TRBJ2-3	CAWSVTDTQYF	TGTGCCTGGAGCGTCACAGATACGCAGTATTTT
.	.	TRBV7-8	TRBJ2-5	CASSPRRLVWQETQYF	TGTGCCAGCAGCCCGCGTCGACTAGTTTGGCAAGAGACCCAGTACTTC
.	.	TRBV11-2	TRBJ2-7	CASSQGGLTTYEQYF	TGTGCCAGCAGCCAAGGGGGGTTGACTACCTACGAGCAGTACTTC
TRBD1	.	TRBV5-6	TRBJ1-1	CASSWDRGRSTEAFF	TGTGCCAGCAGCTGGGACAGGGGGCGATCCACTGAAGCTTTCTTT
.	.	TRBV15	TRBJ1-1	CATSRVEGANTEAFF	TGTGCCACCAGCAGAGTTGAAGGGGCGAACACTGAAGCTTTCTTT
.	.	TRBV5-6	TRBJ2-7	CASSLVSSYEQYF	TGTGCCAGCAGCTTAGTTAGCTCCTACGAGCAGTACTTC
.	.	TRBV28	TRBJ1-2	CASSSQSGGYTF	TGTGCCAGCAGTTCACAGTCGGGTGGCTACACCTTC
TRBD2	.	TRBV25-1	TRBJ2-5	CASSGGLRLAGGETQYF	TGTGCCAGCAGTGGGGGTTTGAGACTAGCGGGAGGAGAGACCCAGTACTTC
.	.	TRBV18	TRBJ2-7	CASSPPGRDISYEQYF	TGTGCCAGCTCACCACCGGGGAGGGACATATCCTACGAGCAGTACTTC
TRBD1	.	TRBV30	TRBJ2-7	CAWRGWDSFYEQYF	TGTGCCTGGAGGGGGTGGGACAGTTTCTACGAGCAGTACTTC
.	.	TRBV10-3	TRBJ2-5	CAISSGAGVQETQYF	TGTGCCATCTCCTCGGGGGCAGGGGTCCAAGAGACCCAGTACTTC
TRBD1	.	TRBV10-3	TRBJ1-2	CAIRLRQGDFYGYTF	TGTGCCATCAGGCTACGACAGGGGGACTTCTATGGCTACACCTTC
.	.	TRBV28	TRBJ2-2	CASQASYGELFF	TGTGCCAGCCAAGCGTCATACGGGGAGCTGTTTTTT
.	.	TRBV6-6	TRBJ2-2	CASREVQGQTGELFF	TGTGCCAGCAGAGAGGTCCAGGGGCAAACCGGGGAGCTGTTTTTT
.	.	TRBV9	TRBJ1-2	CASTATGTNYGYTF	TGTGCCAGCACCGCAACAGGTACTAACTATGGCTACACCTTC
.	.	TRBV6-1	TRBJ1-1	CASSDSGRMNTEAFF	TGTGCCAGCAGTGACTCTGGCAGAATGAACACTGAAGCTTTCTTT
TRBD2	.	TRBV18	TRBJ2-3	CASSPYAAGGRGDTQYF	TGTGCCAGCTCACCGTACGCAGCGGGAGGCCGGGGAGATACGCAGTATTTT
TRBD2	few	TRBV5-1	TRBJ2-7	CASSLGTSGSYEQYF	TGCGCCAGCAGCTTGGGGACTAGCGGGAGTTACGAGCAGTACTTC